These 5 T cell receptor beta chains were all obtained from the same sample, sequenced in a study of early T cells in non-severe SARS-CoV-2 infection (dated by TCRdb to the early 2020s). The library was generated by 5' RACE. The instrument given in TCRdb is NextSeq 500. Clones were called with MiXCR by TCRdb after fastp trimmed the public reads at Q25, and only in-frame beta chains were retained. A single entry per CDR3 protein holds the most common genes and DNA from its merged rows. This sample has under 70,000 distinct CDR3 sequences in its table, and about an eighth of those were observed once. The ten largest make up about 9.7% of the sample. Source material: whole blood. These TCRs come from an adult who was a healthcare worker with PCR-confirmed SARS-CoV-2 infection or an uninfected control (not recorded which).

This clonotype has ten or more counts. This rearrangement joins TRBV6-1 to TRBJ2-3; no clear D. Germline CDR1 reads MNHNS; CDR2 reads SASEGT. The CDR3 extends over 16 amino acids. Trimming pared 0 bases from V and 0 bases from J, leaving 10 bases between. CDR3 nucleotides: TGTGCCAGCAGTGAAGCGCGGTTTACTAGCACAGATACGCAGTATTTT. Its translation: CASSEARFTSTDTQYF.

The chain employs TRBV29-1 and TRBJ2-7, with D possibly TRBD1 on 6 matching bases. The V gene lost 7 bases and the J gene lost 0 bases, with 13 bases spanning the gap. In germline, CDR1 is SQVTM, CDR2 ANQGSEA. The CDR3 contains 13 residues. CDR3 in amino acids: CSATGTSSYEQYF. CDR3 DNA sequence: TGCAGCGCGACCGGGACATCCTCCTACGAGCAGTACTTC.

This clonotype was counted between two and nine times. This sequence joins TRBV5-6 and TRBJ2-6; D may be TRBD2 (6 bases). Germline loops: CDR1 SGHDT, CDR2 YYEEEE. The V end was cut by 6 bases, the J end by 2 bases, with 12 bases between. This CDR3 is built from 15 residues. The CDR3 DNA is TGTGCCAGCATGATCGGGGGAGCTGGGGCCAACGTCCTGACTTTC. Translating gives CASMIGGAGANVLTF.

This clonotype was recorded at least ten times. The DNA for the CDR3 is TGTGCCAGCAGCAAAGAGGGCGGAATTTCCACCGGGGAGCTGTTTTTT. It encodes CASSKEGGISTGELFF. This chain connects TRBV5-5 to TRBJ2-2, with a tentative D call TRBD2 (5 bases). The CDR3 has 16 residues. CDR1 is SGHKS and CDR2 is YYEKEE in the germline V gene (reference sequence). Trimming shortened V by 4 bases and J by 4 bases, and 17 bases separated the two germline ends.

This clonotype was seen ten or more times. The CDR3 nucleotides are TGCAGCGTTGGAGCGGGCCGCGTTAAAGAGACCCAGTACTTC. This gives the protein CSVGAGRVKETQYF. The V and J genes are TRBV29-1 and TRBJ2-5; weak D call: TRBD2 (6 bases). Per the germline V gene, CDR1 is SQVTM and CDR2 is ANQGSEA. The CDR3 has 14 residues. V dropped 4 bases and J dropped 3 bases, with 15 bases sitting between them. Full variable domain (remainder filled in from reference TRBV29-1 and TRBJ2-5): SAVISQKPSRDICQRGTSLTIQCQVDSQVTMMFWYRQQPGQSLTLIATANQGSEATYESGFVIDKFPISRPNLTFSTLTVSNMSPEDSSIYLCSVGAGRVKETQYFGPGTRLLVL.